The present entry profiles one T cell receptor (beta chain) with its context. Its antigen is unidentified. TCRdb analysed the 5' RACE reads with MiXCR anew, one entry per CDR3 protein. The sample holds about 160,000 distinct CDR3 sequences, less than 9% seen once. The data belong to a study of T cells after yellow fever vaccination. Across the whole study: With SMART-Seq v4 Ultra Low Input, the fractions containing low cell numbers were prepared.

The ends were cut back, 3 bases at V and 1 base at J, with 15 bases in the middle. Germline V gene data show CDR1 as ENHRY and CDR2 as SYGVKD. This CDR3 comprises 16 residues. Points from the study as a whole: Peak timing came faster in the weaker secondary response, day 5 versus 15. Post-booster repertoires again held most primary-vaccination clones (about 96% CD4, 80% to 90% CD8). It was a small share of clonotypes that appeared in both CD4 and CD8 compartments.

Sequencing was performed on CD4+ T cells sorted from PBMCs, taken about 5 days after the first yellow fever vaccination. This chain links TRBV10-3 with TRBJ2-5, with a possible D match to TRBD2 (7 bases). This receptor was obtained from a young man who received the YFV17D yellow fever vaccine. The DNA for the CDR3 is TGTGCCATCAGTGAAGGGGGACTACCCCTCCAAGAGACCCAGTACTTC. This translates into CAISEGGLPLQETQYF.